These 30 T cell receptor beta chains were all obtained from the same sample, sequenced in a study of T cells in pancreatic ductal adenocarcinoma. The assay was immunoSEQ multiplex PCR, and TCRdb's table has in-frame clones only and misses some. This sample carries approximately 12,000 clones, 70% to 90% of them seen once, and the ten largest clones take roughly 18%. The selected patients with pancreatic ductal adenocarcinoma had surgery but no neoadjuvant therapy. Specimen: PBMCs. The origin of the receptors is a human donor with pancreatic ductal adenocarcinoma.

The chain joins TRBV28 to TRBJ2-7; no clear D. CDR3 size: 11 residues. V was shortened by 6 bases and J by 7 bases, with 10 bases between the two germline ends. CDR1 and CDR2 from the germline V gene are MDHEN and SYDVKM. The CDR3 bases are TGTGCCAGCAGCCCCCGGGTTGAGCAGTACTTC. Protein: CASSPRVEQYF.

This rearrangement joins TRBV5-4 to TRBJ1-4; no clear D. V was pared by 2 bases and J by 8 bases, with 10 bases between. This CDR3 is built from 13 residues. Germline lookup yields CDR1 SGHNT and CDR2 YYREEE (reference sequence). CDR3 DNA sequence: TGTGCCAGCAGCTTAGTCCACGACGAAAAACTGTTTTTT. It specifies CASSLVHDEKLFF.

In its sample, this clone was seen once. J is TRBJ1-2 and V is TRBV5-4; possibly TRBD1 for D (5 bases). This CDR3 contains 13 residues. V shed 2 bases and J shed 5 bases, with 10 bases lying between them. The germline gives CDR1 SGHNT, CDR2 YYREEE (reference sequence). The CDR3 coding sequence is TGTGCCAGCAGCTTCAGCAGGGAATATGGCTACACCTTC. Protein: CASSFSREYGYTF.

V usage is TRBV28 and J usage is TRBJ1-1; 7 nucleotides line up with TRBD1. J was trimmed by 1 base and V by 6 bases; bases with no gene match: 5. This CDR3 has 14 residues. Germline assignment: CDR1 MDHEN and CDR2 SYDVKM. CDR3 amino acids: CASSPTGWNTEAFF. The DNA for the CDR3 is TGTGCCAGCAGCCCGACAGGGTGGAACACTGAAGCTTTCTTT.

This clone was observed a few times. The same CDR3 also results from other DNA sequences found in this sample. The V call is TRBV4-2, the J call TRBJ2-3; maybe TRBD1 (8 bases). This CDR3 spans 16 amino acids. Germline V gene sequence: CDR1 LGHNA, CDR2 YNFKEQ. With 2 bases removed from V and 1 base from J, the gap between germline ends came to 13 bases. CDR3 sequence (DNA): TGTGCCAGCAGCCAACTACAGGGGGGGGGCACAGATACGCAGTATTTT. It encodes CASSQLQGGGTDTQYF.

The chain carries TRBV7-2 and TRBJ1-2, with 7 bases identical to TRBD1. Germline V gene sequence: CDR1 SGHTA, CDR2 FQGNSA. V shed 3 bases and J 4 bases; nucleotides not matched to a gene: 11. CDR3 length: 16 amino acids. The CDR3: CASSLGGQQAPYGYTF. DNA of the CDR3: TGTGCCAGCAGCTTGGGGGGACAGCAAGCCCCCTATGGCTACACCTTC.

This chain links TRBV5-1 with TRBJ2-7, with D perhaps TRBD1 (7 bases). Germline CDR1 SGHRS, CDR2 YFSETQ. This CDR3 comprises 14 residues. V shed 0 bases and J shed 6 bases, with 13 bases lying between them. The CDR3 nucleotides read TGCGCCAGCAGCTTGGGGTGGCAGGGGGGCGAGCAGTACTTC. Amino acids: CASSLGWQGGEQYF.

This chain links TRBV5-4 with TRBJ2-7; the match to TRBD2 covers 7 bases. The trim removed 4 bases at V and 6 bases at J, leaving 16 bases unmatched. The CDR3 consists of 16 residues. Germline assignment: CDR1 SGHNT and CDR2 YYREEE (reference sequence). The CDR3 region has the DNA TGTGCCAGCAGCCCCCAGGGCCCAACTAGCGCGGGCGAGCAGTACTTC. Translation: CASSPQGPTSAGEQYF.

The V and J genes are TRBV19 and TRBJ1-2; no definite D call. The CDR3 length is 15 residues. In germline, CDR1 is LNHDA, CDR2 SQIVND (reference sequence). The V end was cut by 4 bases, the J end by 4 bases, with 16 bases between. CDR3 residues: CASSNSNRKTYGYTF. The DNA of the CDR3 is TGTGCCAGTAGTAATTCAAATCGAAAGACCTATGGCTACACCTTC.

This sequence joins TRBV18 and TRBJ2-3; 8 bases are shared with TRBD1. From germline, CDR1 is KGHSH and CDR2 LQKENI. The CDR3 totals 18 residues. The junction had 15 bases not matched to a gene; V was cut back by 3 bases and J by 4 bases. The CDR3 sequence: CASSPVAPDRVSADTQYF. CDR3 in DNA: TGTGCCAGCTCACCTGTTGCTCCGGACAGGGTGTCGGCAGATACGCAGTATTTT.

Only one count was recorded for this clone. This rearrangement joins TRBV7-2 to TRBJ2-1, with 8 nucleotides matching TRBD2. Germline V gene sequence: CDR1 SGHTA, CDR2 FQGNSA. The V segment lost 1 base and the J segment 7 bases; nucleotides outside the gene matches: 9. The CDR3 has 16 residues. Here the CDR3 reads CASSLGGRPSRNEQFF. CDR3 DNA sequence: TGTGCCAGCAGCTTAGGCGGGAGGCCCTCGCGGAATGAGCAGTTCTTC.

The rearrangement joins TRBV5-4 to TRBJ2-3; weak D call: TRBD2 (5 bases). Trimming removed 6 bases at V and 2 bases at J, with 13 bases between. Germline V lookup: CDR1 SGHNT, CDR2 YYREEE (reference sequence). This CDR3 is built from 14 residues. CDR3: CASKVGGYTDTQYF. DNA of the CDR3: TGTGCCAGCAAAGTTGGAGGTTACACAGATACGCAGTATTTT.

The CDR3 region has the DNA TGTGCCAGCGTCCAGCTAAACATTCAGTACTTC. Amino acids: CASVQLNIQYF. V gene TRBV6-6 combines with J gene TRBJ2-4; D gene uncertain. The CDR3 has 11 amino acids. Trimming stripped 8 bases from V and 6 bases from J, with 8 bases between. Germline-derived CDR1 and CDR2 are MNHNY and SVGAGI (reference sequence).

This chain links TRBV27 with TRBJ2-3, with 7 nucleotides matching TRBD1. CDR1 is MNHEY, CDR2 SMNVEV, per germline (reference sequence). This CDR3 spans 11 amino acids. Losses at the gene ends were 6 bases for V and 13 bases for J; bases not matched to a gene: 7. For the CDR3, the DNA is TGTGCCAGCAGCATGGACAGGAGGAAGTATTTT. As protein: CASSMDRRKYF.

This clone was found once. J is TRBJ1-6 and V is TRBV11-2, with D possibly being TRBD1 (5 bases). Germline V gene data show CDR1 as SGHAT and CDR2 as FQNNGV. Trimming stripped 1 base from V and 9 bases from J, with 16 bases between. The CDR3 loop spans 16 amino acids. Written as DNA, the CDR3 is TGTGCCAGCAGCTTAGGAATGGCAGGTGGGGGTTCACCCCTCCACTTT. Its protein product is CASSLGMAGGGSPLHF.

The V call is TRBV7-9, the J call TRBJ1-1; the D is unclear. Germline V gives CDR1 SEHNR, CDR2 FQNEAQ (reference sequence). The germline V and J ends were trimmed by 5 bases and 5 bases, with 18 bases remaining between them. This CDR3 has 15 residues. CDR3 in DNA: TGTGCCAGCAGCCCTCCGCTAAGGGCGGGAACTGAAGCTTTCTTT. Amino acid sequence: CASSPPLRAGTEAFF.

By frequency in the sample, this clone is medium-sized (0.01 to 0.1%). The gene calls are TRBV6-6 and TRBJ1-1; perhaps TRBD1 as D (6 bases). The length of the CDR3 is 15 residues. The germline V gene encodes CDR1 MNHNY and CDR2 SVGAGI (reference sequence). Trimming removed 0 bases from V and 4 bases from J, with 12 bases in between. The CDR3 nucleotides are TGTGCCAGCAGTTACTCCGGGGGGCGAGGCACTGAAGCTTTCTTT. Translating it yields CASSYSGGRGTEAFF.

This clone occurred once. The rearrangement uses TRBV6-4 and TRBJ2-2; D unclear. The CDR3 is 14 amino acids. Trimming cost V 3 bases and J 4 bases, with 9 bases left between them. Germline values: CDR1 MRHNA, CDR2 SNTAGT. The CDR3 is CASSEQDSTGELFF. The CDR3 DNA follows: TGTGCCAGCAGTGAGCAGGATAGCACCGGGGAGCTGTTTTTT.

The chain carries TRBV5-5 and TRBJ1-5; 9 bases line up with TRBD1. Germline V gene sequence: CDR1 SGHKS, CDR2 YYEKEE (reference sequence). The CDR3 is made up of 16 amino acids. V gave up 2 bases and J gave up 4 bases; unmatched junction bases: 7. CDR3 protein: CASSLGFGTGNQPQHF. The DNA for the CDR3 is TGTGCCAGCAGCTTAGGCTTCGGGACAGGGAATCAGCCCCAGCATTTT.

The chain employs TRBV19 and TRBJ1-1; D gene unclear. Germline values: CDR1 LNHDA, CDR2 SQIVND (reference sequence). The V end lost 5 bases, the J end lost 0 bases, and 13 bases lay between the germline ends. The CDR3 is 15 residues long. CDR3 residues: CASSERRSMNTEAFF. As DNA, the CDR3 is TGTGCCAGTAGTGAGAGACGGAGCATGAACACTGAAGCTTTCTTT.

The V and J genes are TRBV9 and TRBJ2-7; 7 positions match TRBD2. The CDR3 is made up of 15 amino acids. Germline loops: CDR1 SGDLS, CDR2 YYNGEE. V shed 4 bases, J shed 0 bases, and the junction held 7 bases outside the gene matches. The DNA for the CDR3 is TGTGCCAGCAGCCCCCAGACTAGCAGCTCCTACGAGCAGTACTTC. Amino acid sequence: CASSPQTSSSYEQYF.

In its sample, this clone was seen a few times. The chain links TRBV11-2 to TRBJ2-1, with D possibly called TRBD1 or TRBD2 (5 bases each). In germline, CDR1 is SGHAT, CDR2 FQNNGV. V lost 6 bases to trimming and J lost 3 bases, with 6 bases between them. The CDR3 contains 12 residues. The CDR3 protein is CASRGDYNEQFF. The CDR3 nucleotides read TGTGCCAGCAGGGGGGACTACAATGAGCAGTTCTTC.

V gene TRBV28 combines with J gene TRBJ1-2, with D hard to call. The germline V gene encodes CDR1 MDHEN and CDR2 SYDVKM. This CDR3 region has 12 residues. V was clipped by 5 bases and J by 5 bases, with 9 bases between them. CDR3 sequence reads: CASSPLYYGYTF. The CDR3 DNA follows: TGTGCCAGCAGTCCCCTCTATTATGGCTACACCTTC.

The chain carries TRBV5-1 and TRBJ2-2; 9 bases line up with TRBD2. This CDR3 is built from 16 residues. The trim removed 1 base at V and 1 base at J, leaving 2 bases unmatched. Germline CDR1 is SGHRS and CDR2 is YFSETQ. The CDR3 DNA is TGCGCCAGCAGCTTGCAGACTAGCGGGAACACCGGGGAGCTGTTTTTT. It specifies CASSLQTSGNTGELFF.

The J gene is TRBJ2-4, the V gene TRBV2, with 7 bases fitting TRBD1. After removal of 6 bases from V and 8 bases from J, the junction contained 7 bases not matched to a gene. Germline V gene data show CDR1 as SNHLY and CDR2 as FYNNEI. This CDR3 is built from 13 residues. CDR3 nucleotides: TGTGCCAGCAGCGGGAACAGGGGAGACATTCAGTACTTC. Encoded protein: CASSGNRGDIQYF. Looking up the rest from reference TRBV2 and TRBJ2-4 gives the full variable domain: EPEVTQTPSHQVTQMGQEVILRCVPISNHLYFYWYRQILGQKVEFLVSFYNNEISEKSEIFDDQFSVERPDGSNFTLKIRSTKLEDSAMYFCASSGNRGDIQYFGAGTRLSVL.

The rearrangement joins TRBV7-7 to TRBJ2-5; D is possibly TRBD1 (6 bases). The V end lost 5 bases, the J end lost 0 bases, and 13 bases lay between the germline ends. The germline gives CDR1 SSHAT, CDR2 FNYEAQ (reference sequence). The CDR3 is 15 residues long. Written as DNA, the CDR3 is TGTGCCAGCAGCCCTTCGGACAGAAACCAAGAGACCCAGTACTTC. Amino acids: CASSPSDRNQETQYF. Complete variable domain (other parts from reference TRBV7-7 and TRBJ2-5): GAGVSQSPRYKVTKRGQDVTLRCDPISSHATLYWYQQALGQGPEFLTYFNYEAQPDKSGLPSDRFSAERPEGSISTLTIQRTEQRDSAMYRCASSPSDRNQETQYFGPGTRLLVL.

CDR3 protein: CASSSGTSGYTDTQYF. The CDR3, as DNA: TGTGCCAGCAGCTCTGGGACTAGCGGATACACAGATACGCAGTATTTT. The chain employs TRBV5-4 and TRBJ2-3, with 11 bases aligning to TRBD2. The ends lost 3 bases at V and 2 bases at J; junction bases unmatched: 5. Germline lookup yields CDR1 SGHNT and CDR2 YYREEE (reference sequence). The CDR3 loop spans 16 amino acids.

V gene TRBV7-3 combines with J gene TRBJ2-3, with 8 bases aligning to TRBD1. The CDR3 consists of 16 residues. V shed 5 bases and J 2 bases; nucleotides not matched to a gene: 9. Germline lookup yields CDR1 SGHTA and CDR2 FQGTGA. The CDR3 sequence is CASSRLPGQDTDTQYF. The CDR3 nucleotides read TGTGCCAGCAGCCGTCTCCCGGGACAGGACACAGATACGCAGTATTTT.

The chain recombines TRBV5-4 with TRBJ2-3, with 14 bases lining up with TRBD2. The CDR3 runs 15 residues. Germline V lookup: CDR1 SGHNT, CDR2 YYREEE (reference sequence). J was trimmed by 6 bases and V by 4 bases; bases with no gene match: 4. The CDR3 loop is CASSPTSGGGDTQYF. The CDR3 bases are TGTGCCAGCAGCCCGACTAGCGGGGGGGGTGATACGCAGTATTTT.

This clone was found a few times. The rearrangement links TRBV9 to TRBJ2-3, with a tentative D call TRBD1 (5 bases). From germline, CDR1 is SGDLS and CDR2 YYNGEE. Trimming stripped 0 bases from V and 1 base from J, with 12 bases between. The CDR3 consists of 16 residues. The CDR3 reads CASSVVPTRGTDTQYF. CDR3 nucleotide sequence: TGTGCCAGCAGCGTAGTGCCAACCAGGGGCACAGATACGCAGTATTTT.